This T cell receptor (beta chain) was obtained from a study of blood T cell repertoires in COVID-19. Study-wide context: Nucleic acid was either cDNA or gDNA, and it came from T cells, B-cell-depleted T cells, or PBMCs.

Produced via immunoSEQ multiplex PCR; TCRdb's table is partial and in-frame only. The data contain roughly 350,000 clones, about 90% of them singletons. The V gene's germline CDR1 is SGHVS and CDR2 FQNEAQ. This CDR3 has 17 residues. With 5 bases removed from V and 2 bases from J, the gap between germline ends came to 21 bases. This clone was seen repeatedly, ten times or more. Sample: peripheral blood. This clonotype was obtained from a woman aged 18-35 years who had recovered from COVID-19. This rearrangement joins TRBV7-8 to TRBJ1-2; D not certain. CDR3 loop: CASSAVIIPNTNYGYTF. CDR3 coding DNA: TGTGCCAGCAGCGCCGTGATTATTCCCAACACGAACTATGGCTACACCTTC.